The source of this TCR beta chain is a study of CD8 T cell repertoires and HIV-1 epitope variants. Study information: Controls were a CMV, EBV and flu peptide pool, Ebola AY9 negative control, and no-peptide well. Epitopes were three Gag families plus Nef HW9 and YT9. Enriched T cells were co-cultured with equal autologous T cell-negative cells.

This clone was counted a single time. Antigen specificity is unknown. Trimming at V came to 4 bases and at J to 5 bases, leaving 4 bases not matched to a gene. Germline V gene sequence: CDR1 SNHLY, CDR2 FYNNEI. CDR3 size: 13 residues. The protocol was immunoSEQ multiplex PCR, while the TCRdb copy is restricted to in-frame clones and leaves out a portion. The sample records 2,500 to 3,500 clones, around two thirds being singletons. General study results and limits: The TAALDMSHF plasma variant had no responses, unlike KF9 (about 5 clonotypes) and HW9 (one).

The sample comprised cultured CD8+ T cells derived from PBMCs. This receptor was obtained from a male donor with HIV. The V gene is TRBV2, the J gene TRBJ1-1; 7 nucleotides match TRBD1. The chain's CDR3 is CASSGRGKTEAFF. The CDR3 region has the DNA TGTGCCAGCAGTGGCAGGGGGAAGACTGAAGCTTTCTTT.